The T cell receptor (beta chain) described here comes from a study of response to subunit inactivated influenza vaccine. The germline V gene has CDR1 MGHDK and CDR2 SYGVNS. V lost 3 bases to trimming and J lost 6 bases, with 15 bases between them. The CDR3 extends over 14 amino acids. TCRdb re-derived calls from the RT-PCR reads in MiXCR, one entry per CDR3 protein. The sample holds roughly 570,000 distinct CDR3 sequences, 10% to 15% seen once. Study outcomes and limitations: Only a handful of new T cells, the authors suggested, are recruited with each seasonal influenza vaccination.

This clonotype was recorded many times. Antigen specificity is unknown. This specimen consisted of PBMCs from blood, obtained 45 days after vaccination. V gene TRBV25-1 combines with J gene TRBJ2-7; D is possibly TRBD2 (6 bases). The clonotype originates from a man in his fifties or sixties who received an inactivated influenza vaccine. The CDR3 protein is CASSDWRRGREQYF. The DNA for the CDR3 is TGTGCCAGCAGTGATTGGCGGAGGGGTCGCGAGCAGTACTTC.